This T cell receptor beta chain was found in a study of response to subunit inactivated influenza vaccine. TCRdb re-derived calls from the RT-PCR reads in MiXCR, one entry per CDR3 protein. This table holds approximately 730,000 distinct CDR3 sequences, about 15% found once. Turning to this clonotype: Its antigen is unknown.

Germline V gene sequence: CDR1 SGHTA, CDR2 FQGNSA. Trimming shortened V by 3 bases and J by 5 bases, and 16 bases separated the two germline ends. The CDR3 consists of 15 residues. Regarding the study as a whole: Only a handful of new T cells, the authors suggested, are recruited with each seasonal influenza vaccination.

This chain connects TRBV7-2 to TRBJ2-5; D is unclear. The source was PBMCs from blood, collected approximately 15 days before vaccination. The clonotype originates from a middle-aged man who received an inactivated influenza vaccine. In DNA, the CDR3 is TGTGCCAGCAGCTTTCACCAGTCTCGGTTGGAGACCCAGTACTTC. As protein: CASSFHQSRLETQYF.